This T cell receptor (beta chain) is drawn from a study of identical twins. Study-wide points: These conclusions were based on statistical analysis (cross-sectional, not following the same donors).

The germline V gene has CDR1 SNHLY and CDR2 FYNNEI. V was pared by 8 bases and J by 10 bases, with 1 base of the junction left unmatched. This CDR3 is built from 10 residues. Turning to this clonotype: Its antigen is undetermined.

TCRdb reanalysed the 5' RACE reads using MiXCR and keeps one entry per CDR3 protein. The sample carries hundreds of thousands of distinct CDR3 sequences, approximately 13% recorded once. These data are also associated with another study on yellow fever vaccine responses in identical twins. From that second work: Reported findings indicate that twins' vaccine T cell responses seemed partially convergent, partially personalized.

The sequencing input was CD8+ T cells sorted from blood. The chain recombines TRBV2 with TRBJ2-1, with 8 positions matching TRBD1. This TCR derives from a young woman in good health. CDR3 DNA sequence: TGTGCCAGCGACAGGGGCGAGCAGTTCTTC. Its protein is CASDRGEQFF.